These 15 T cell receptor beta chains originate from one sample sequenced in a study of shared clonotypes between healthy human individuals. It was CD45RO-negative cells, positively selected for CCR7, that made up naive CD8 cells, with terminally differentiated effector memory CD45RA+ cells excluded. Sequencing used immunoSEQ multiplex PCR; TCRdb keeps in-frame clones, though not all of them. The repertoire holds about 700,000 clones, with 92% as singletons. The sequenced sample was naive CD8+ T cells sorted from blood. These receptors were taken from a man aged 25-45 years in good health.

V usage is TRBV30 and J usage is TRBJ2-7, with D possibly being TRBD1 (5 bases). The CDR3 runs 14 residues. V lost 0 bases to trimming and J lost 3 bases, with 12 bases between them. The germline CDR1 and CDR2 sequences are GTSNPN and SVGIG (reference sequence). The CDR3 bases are TGTGCCTGGAGTGTAGGGCAGGGCGACTACGAGCAGTACTTC. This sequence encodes CAWSVGQGDYEQYF.

The CDR3 DNA reads TGTGCCAGCAGCCAAGATATGATGGGGGGTTCCTACGAGCAGTACTTC. This sequence encodes CASSQDMMGGSYEQYF. The chain links TRBV4-2 to TRBJ2-7; D is perhaps TRBD2 (6 bases). Trimming pared 0 bases from V and 1 base from J, leaving 13 bases between. The CDR3 is 16 residues long. In germline, CDR1 is LGHNA, CDR2 YNFKEQ.

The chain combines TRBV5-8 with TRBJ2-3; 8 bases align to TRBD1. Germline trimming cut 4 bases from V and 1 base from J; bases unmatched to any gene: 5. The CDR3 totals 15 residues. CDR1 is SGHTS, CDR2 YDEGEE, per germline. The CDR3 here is CASSEPGQGTDTQYF. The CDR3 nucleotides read TGTGCCAGCAGCGAACCGGGACAGGGCACAGATACGCAGTATTTT.

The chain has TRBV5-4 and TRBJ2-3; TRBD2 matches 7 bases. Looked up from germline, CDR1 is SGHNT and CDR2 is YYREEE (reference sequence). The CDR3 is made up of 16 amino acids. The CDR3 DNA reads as TGTGCTCAAACGTTCTGGGCTAGCGGAAGCACAGATACGCAGTATTTT. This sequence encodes CAQTFWASGSTDTQYF.

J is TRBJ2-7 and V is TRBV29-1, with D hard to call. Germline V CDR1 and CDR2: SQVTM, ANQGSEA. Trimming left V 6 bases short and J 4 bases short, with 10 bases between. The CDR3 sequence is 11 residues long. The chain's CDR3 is CSVGMGYEQYF. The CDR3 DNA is TGCAGCGTGGGAATGGGATACGAGCAGTACTTC.

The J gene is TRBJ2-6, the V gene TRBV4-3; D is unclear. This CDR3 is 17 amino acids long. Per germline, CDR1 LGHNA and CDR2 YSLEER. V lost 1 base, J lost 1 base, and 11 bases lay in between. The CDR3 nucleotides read TGCGCCAGCAGCCAAGGGATCGTCGGGTCTGGGGCCAACGTCCTGACTTTC. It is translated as CASSQGIVGSGANVLTF.

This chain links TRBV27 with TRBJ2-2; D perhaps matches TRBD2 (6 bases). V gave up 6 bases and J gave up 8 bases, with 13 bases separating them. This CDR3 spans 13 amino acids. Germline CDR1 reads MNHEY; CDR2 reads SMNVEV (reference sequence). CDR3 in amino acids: CASRVGGAGELFF. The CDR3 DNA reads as TGTGCCAGCAGGGTCGGAGGGGCAGGGGAGCTGTTTTTT.

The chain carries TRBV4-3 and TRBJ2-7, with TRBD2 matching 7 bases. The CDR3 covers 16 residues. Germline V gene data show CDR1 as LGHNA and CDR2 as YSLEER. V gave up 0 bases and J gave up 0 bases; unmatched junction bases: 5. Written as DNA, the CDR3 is TGCGCCAGCAGCCAAGATCCTAGCGGAAGCTCCTACGAGCAGTACTTC. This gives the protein CASSQDPSGSSYEQYF.

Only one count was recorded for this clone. CDR3 region: CASSYSNGGGEQYF. The CDR3 DNA is TGTGCCAGCAGTTACTCGAACGGCGGGGGCGAGCAGTACTTC. The chain carries TRBV6-6 and TRBJ2-7, with 7 bases fitting TRBD2. Germline V lookup: CDR1 MNHNY, CDR2 SVGAGI (reference sequence). The J segment lost 6 bases and the V segment lost 0 bases, leaving 5 bases of the junction unmatched. The CDR3 spans 14 residues.

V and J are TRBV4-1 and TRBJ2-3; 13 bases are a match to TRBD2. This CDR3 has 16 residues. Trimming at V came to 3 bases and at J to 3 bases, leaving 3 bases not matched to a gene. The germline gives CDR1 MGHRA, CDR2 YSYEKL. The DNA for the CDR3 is TGCGCCAGCAGCCACGGACTAGCGGGAGTAACAGATACGCAGTATTTT. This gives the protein CASSHGLAGVTDTQYF.

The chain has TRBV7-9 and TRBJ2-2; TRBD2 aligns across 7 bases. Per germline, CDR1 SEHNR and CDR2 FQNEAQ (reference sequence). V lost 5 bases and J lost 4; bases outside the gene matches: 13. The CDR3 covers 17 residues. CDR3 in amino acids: CASSPPWGGRFTGELFF. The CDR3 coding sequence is TGTGCCAGCAGCCCTCCGTGGGGGGGACGGTTCACCGGGGAGCTGTTTTTT.

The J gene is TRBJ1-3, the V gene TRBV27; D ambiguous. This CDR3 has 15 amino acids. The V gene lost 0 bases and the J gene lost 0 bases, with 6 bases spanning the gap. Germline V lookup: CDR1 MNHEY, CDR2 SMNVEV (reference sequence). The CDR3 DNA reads TGTGCCAGCAGTTTATCGCGTAGCTCTGGAAACACCATATATTTT. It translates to CASSLSRSSGNTIYF.

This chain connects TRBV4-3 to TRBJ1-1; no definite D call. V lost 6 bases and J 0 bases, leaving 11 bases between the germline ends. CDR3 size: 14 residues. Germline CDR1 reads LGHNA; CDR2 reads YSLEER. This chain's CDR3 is CASSDDGMNTEAFF. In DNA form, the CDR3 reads TGCGCCAGCAGTGATGATGGGATGAACACTGAAGCTTTCTTT.

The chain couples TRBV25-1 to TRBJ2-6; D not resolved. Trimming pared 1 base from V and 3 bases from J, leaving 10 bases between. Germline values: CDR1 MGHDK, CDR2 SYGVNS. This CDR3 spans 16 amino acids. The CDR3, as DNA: TGTGCCAGCAGTGAATCGGATGCCCGTGGGGCCAACGTCCTGACTTTC. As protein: CASSESDARGANVLTF.

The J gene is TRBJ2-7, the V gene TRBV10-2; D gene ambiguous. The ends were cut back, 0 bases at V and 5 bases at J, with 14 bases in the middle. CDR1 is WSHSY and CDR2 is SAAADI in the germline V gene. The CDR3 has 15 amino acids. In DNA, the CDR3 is TGCGCCAGCAGTGAGTCGGTCAGCCCCACCCACGAGCAGTACTTC. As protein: CASSESVSPTHEQYF.